A selection of T cell receptor beta chains follows, all from one sample in a study of blood T cells in healthy people across ages. Each CDR3 protein gets one entry after TCRdb re-called the 5' RACE reads with MiXCR. Counted here are around 1,600,000 distinct CDR3 sequences, about 45% occurring once; the ten biggest clones make up just over 4%. Sequenced material: blood. The receptors come from a young woman in good health. CDR3s include the opening cysteine and the closing phenylalanine or tryptophan. Fields, in order: clone size, D gene, J gene, V gene, CDR3 DNA, CDR3 protein. A D gene is named only where the DNA matches it firmly. Clone size appears in some rows only: once, few, many, or a class for an expanded clone.

size: few
D: NA
J: TRBJ1-5
V: TRBV27
DNA: TGTGCCAGCCGTCCACGCCCCTGGACCGATACGAGCAATCAGCCCCAGCATTTT
CDR3: CASRPRPWTDTSNQPQHF

size: few
D: TRBD1
J: TRBJ1-1
V: TRBV7-8
DNA: TGTGCCAGCAGCTCAACTAGGGACAGGGGGAACACTGAAGCTTTCTTT
CDR3: CASSSTRDRGNTEAFF

size: few
D: NA
J: TRBJ1-2
V: TRBV13
DNA: TGTGCCAGCAGCTCCAGGCCTAACTATGGCTACACCTTC
CDR3: CASSSRPNYGYTF

size: NA
D: NA
J: TRBJ2-1
V: TRBV6-2/TRBV6-3
DNA: TGTGCCAGCAGAACCATCGTTTACAATGAGCAGTTCTTC
CDR3: CASRTIVYNEQFF

size: once
D: NA
J: TRBJ1-5
V: TRBV4-1
DNA: TGCGCCAGCAGCCAAGATCGAGACGCTGCCAATCAGCCCCAGCATTTT
CDR3: CASSQDRDAANQPQHF

size: few
D: NA
J: TRBJ1-2
V: TRBV24-1
DNA: TGTGCCACCAGTGATTTGCAAAGGGGCTGGTATGGCTACACCTTC
CDR3: CATSDLQRGWYGYTF

size: NA
D: NA
J: TRBJ1-4
V: TRBV7-2
DNA: TGTGCCAGCAGCACCGGGGCGGTTGAAAAACTGTTTTTT
CDR3: CASSTGAVEKLFF

size: NA
D: TRBD2
J: TRBJ2-7
V: TRBV20-1
DNA: TGCAGTGCTAGACCTCTCTTGGGACTAGCGGGGACCGCACTTTTCTACGAGCAGTACTTC
CDR3: CSARPLLGLAGTALFYEQYF

size: few
D: NA
J: TRBJ2-7
V: TRBV21-1
DNA: TGTGCCAGCAGCAAAAGACAGGAGACTAGCGGGTACGAGCAGTACTTC
CDR3: CASSKRQETSGYEQYF

size: few
D: NA
J: TRBJ2-3
V: TRBV7-8
DNA: TGTGCCAGCAGCAAGGGACGGTACACAGATACGCAGTATTTT
CDR3: CASSKGRYTDTQYF

size: many
D: NA
J: TRBJ2-3
V: TRBV6-5
DNA: TGTGCCAGCAGTTCAGTCGCAGATACGCAGTATTTT
CDR3: CASSSVADTQYF

size: NA
D: NA
J: TRBJ2-6
V: TRBV27
DNA: TGTGCCAGCACCCCACTGTCTCCTGACTCTGGGGCCAACGTCCTGACTTTC
CDR3: CASTPLSPDSGANVLTF

size: NA
D: TRBD2
J: TRBJ2-1
V: TRBV15
DNA: TGTGCCACCAGCAGAGATGCTAGCGGGGTCAATGAGCAGTTCTTC
CDR3: CATSRDASGVNEQFF

size: NA
D: NA
J: TRBJ1-4
V: TRBV6-6
DNA: TGTGCCAGCAGTTATACGGGCCCAGATGAAAAACTGTTTTTT
CDR3: CASSYTGPDEKLFF

size: NA
D: NA
J: TRBJ1-2
V: TRBV7-9
DNA: TGTGCCAGCAGCTTAGTGCCACAAAACTATGGCTACACCTTC
CDR3: CASSLVPQNYGYTF

size: NA
D: NA
J: TRBJ2-3
V: TRBV9
DNA: TGTGCCAGCAGCGTAGTGGCCCGGCTTACAGATACGCAGTATTTT
CDR3: CASSVVARLTDTQYF

size: NA
D: NA
J: TRBJ2-7
V: TRBV27
DNA: TGTGCCAGCAGCATCACTGGACGGTACTACGAGCAGTACTTC
CDR3: CASSITGRYYEQYF

size: few
D: TRBD1
J: TRBJ1-5
V: TRBV20-1
DNA: TGCAGTGCAGCGGACAGGGTGAGCAATCAGCCCCAGCATTTT
CDR3: CSAADRVSNQPQHF

size: NA
D: TRBD1
J: TRBJ2-6
V: TRBV6-1
DNA: TGTGCCAGCAGAGATCCGGGACAGGGATTAGGGGCCAGCGTCCTGACTTTC
CDR3: CASRDPGQGLGASVLTF

size: NA
D: TRBD1
J: TRBJ2-7
V: TRBV20-1
DNA: TGCAGTGCTAGGCAGGACAGGGGACACGAGCAGTACTTC
CDR3: CSARQDRGHEQYF

size: few
D: TRBD2
J: TRBJ2-7
V: TRBV20-1
DNA: TGCAGTGCTAGGCCGATAGCGGGAGGCTACGAGCAGTACTTC
CDR3: CSARPIAGGYEQYF

size: few
D: TRBD1
J: TRBJ1-2
V: TRBV15
DNA: TGTGCCACCAGCAGACTGGACAGGGCCAACTATGGCTACACCTTC
CDR3: CATSRLDRANYGYTF

size: many
D: NA
J: TRBJ2-5
V: TRBV20-1
DNA: TGCAGTGTCCCTAGAGCTAAGGAGACCCAGTACTTC
CDR3: CSVPRAKETQYF

size: NA
D: NA
J: TRBJ1-1
V: TRBV4-1
DNA: TGCGCCAGCAGCCAAGATCCAGGACCGGGAGCGGCTGAAGCTTTCTTT
CDR3: CASSQDPGPGAAEAFF

size: NA
D: NA
J: TRBJ2-3
V: TRBV28
DNA: TGTGCCAGCAGTCGAACCGACGGGGTGCAATCAGATACGCAGTATTTT
CDR3: CASSRTDGVQSDTQYF

size: few
D: NA
J: TRBJ2-1
V: TRBV29-1
DNA: TGCAGCGTTGAACTAAGGAGAGTCGGTAGTGAGCAGTTCTTC
CDR3: CSVELRRVGSEQFF

size: few
D: TRBD1
J: TRBJ1-1
V: TRBV20-1
DNA: TGCAGTGCTAGAGGGAACAGGGGAGGCGGTGAAGCTTTCTTT
CDR3: CSARGNRGGGEAFF

size: NA
D: NA
J: TRBJ2-5
V: TRBV3-1
DNA: TGTGCCAGCAGCCAGAGGGGGATTCAAGAGACCCAGTACTTC
CDR3: CASSQRGIQETQYF

size: NA
D: TRBD1
J: TRBJ2-4
V: TRBV29-1
DNA: TGCAGCGGGGACAGCCGAAACATTCAGTACTTC
CDR3: CSGDSRNIQYF

size: few
D: TRBD1
J: TRBJ1-2
V: TRBV6-2/TRBV6-3
DNA: TGTGCCAGCAGACGGTCACCGGGACAGCAATATGGCTACACCTTC
CDR3: CASRRSPGQQYGYTF

size: NA
D: TRBD2
J: TRBJ2-1
V: TRBV5-1
DNA: TGCGCCAGCAGCTTTATTAGCGGGTTTACTACCAATGAGCCGTTCTTC
CDR3: CASSFISGFTTNEPFF

size: NA
D: NA
J: TRBJ1-5
V: TRBV6-1
DNA: TGTGCCAGCAGTGAAGGACAACAGGGTTGGAATCAGCCCCAGCATTTT
CDR3: CASSEGQQGWNQPQHF

size: NA
D: NA
J: TRBJ2-7
V: TRBV20-1
DNA: TGCAGTGCTAGAGTCCGGAGCTACAATGAGCAGTACTTC
CDR3: CSARVRSYNEQYF

size: few
D: NA
J: TRBJ2-1
V: TRBV20-1
DNA: TGCAGTGCTAGAGATCGCGGAAAGGGCCCGTACAATGAGCAGTTCTTC
CDR3: CSARDRGKGPYNEQFF

size: NA
D: NA
J: TRBJ2-2
V: TRBV5-1
DNA: TGCGCCAGCAGCTTGGAGGGAGGCCCGAACACCGGGGAGCTGTTTTTT
CDR3: CASSLEGGPNTGELFF

size: NA
D: TRBD1
J: TRBJ2-7
V: TRBV7-6
DNA: TGTGCCAGCAGCGATTCGGGACAGGACCTCTACGAGCAGTACTTC
CDR3: CASSDSGQDLYEQYF

size: NA
D: NA
J: TRBJ2-7
V: TRBV4-3
DNA: TGCGCCAGCAGCCAAGATCACGGGGGAGGCTACGAGCAGTACTTC
CDR3: CASSQDHGGGYEQYF

size: NA
D: NA
J: TRBJ1-4
V: TRBV7-2
DNA: TGTGCCAGCAGCTTAGTAGTTCGCAATGGAAAACTGTTTTTT
CDR3: CASSLVVRNGKLFF

size: few
D: TRBD2
J: TRBJ2-3
V: TRBV15
DNA: TGTGCCACCAGCTCCCATCGGGGCGGGAGGCGCACAGATACGCAGTATTTT
CDR3: CATSSHRGGRRTDTQYF

size: NA
D: TRBD2
J: TRBJ2-7
V: TRBV4-2
DNA: TGTGCCAGCAGCCAAGAAGATCCTATTAGGCTAGCGGGAGCCTACGAGCAGTACTTC
CDR3: CASSQEDPIRLAGAYEQYF